What follows are 25 T cell receptor beta chains derived from one specimen sequenced in a study of blood T cell repertoires in COVID-19. Sequencing used immunoSEQ multiplex PCR; TCRdb keeps in-frame clones, though not all of them. This table holds some 160,000 clones, roughly 90% found once. Sequencing was performed on peripheral blood. The receptors come from a man aged 55-75 years with acute or convalescent COVID-19.

The V gene is TRBV2, the J gene TRBJ2-7; 7 bases match TRBD1. The CDR3 sequence is 16 residues long. Unmatched junction bases numbered 15, after V lost 7 bases and J lost 3 bases. Germline-derived CDR1 and CDR2 are SNHLY and FYNNEI. DNA for the CDR3: TGTGCCAGCACCTCCAGGCCAGACAGGGATAGCTACGAGCAGTACTTC. It encodes CASTSRPDRDSYEQYF.

The chain uses TRBV6-5 and TRBJ2-7; possibly TRBD2 for D (6 bases). Trimming pared 5 bases from V and 2 bases from J, leaving 10 bases between. There are 13 residues in the CDR3. Germline V gene lookup returns CDR1 MNHEY and CDR2 SVGAGI. The CDR3 region has the DNA TGTGCCAGCAGTCGGAGGGGCCCCTACGAGCAGTACTTC. This encodes CASSRRGPYEQYF.

The DNA of the CDR3 is TGTGCCACCAAGACTAGCGGGGGGAGGTTCGATGAGCAGTTCTTC. Translating it yields CATKTSGGRFDEQFF. The gene calls are TRBV7-9 and TRBJ2-1; 13 bases match TRBD2. Trimming cost V 10 bases and J 8 bases; bases outside gene matches: 11. The CDR3 totals 15 residues. Germline loops: CDR1 SEHNR, CDR2 FQNEAQ (reference sequence).

The CDR3: CASGSNISYNSPLHF. The CDR3 DNA is TGTGCCAGCGGGAGCAACATCTCCTATAATTCACCCCTCCACTTT. V gene TRBV7-9 combines with J gene TRBJ1-6; D unclear. Germline CDR1 and CDR2: SEHNR and FQNEAQ (reference sequence). The CDR3 has 15 amino acids. V lost 8 bases, J lost 0 bases, and 11 bases lay in between.

V gene TRBV9 combines with J gene TRBJ1-1; D is unclear. The length of the CDR3 is 16 residues. From germline, CDR1 is SGDLS and CDR2 YYNGEE. V was cut by 0 bases and J by 2 bases, with 14 bases left in between. The CDR3 here is CASSVGRAYTNTEAFF. CDR3 bases: TGTGCCAGCAGCGTAGGGAGGGCCTACACTAACACTGAAGCTTTCTTT.

The chain is built from TRBV7-2 and TRBJ1-2, with 8 bases fitting TRBD1. J lost 7 bases, V lost 2 bases, and 9 bases had no gene match. The CDR3 loop spans 15 amino acids. The V gene's germline CDR1 is SGHTA and CDR2 FQGNSA. Here the CDR3 DNA reads TGTGCCAGCAGCTTACCCCCCCAGGGGGCAGGTGGCTACACCTTC. Translation: CASSLPPQGAGGYTF.

This chain joins TRBV27 and TRBJ1-2; tentative D call: TRBD1 (5 bases). V dropped 4 bases and J dropped 3 bases, with 15 bases sitting between them. Germline V gene sequence: CDR1 MNHEY, CDR2 SMNVEV (reference sequence). CDR3 length equals 15 residues. In DNA, the CDR3 is TGTGCCAGCAGTTCAAACCAGGGTCTTGACTATGGCTACACCTTC. Amino acids: CASSSNQGLDYGYTF.

V gene TRBV6-1 combines with J gene TRBJ1-2, with 7 bases fitting TRBD1. Germline loops: CDR1 MNHNS, CDR2 SASEGT. Trimming took 3 bases from V and 10 from J; bases not matched to a gene: 5. The CDR3 extends over 12 amino acids. The CDR3 sequence is CASSETGNFYTF. In nucleotides, the CDR3 is TGTGCCAGCAGTGAGACAGGGAACTTCTACACCTTC.

The CDR3 DNA reads as TGTGCCAGCAGTTATTCGGTAACAGGGGATGGTGGCTACACCTTC. Translation: CASSYSVTGDGGYTF. The rearrangement links TRBV6-5 to TRBJ1-2, with TRBD1 matching over 7 bases. The CDR3 has 15 amino acids. Unmatched junction bases numbered 11, after V lost 3 bases and J lost 7 bases. The germline V gene encodes CDR1 MNHEY and CDR2 SVGAGI.

The V gene is TRBV4-2, the J gene TRBJ1-1, with 10 nucleotides matching TRBD1. Germline values: CDR1 LGHNA, CDR2 YNFKEQ. CDR3 size: 16 residues. Unmatched junction bases numbered 11, after V lost 5 bases and J lost 5 bases. CDR3 nucleotides: TGTGCCAGCAGCTCCCGGGACAGGGGTTATGGGACTGAAGCTTTCTTT. Protein: CASSSRDRGYGTEAFF.

The chain employs TRBV4-1 and TRBJ1-1, with D uncertain. Trimming removed 2 bases from V and 3 bases from J, with 28 bases in between. The germline gives CDR1 MGHRA, CDR2 YSYEKL. The CDR3 is 20 residues long. The DNA of the CDR3 is TGCGCCAGCAGCCAAAATGAGATAGGTCCGGGAAGGGTGGTATACACTGAAGCTTTCTTT. Protein: CASSQNEIGPGRVVYTEAFF.

This clone was observed a single time. The chain carries TRBV5-1 and TRBJ1-1; D is perhaps TRBD1 (5 bases). Trimming cost V 1 base and J 1 base, with 11 bases left between them. The CDR3 is 15 residues long. Germline V gives CDR1 SGHRS, CDR2 YFSETQ. The CDR3 DNA reads TGCGCCAGCAGCTTGATGGTTAGGGGGAACACTGAAGCTTTCTTT. Amino acids: CASSLMVRGNTEAFF.

The chain links TRBV3-1 (or the pseudogene TRBV3-2) to TRBJ1-3; D is perhaps TRBD1 (6 bases). This CDR3 region has 14 residues. CDR1 and CDR2 (germline): LGHDT, YNNKEL (reference sequence). V was cut by 7 bases and J by 4 bases, with 14 bases left in between. This CDR3 reads CASTDLGAGNTIYF. CDR3 DNA sequence: TGTGCCAGCACCGACCTGGGGGCCGGAAACACCATATATTTT.

The J gene is TRBJ2-7, the V gene TRBV2; 8 bases agree with TRBD1. J was trimmed by 7 bases and V by 6 bases; bases with no gene match: 11. Germline V gene data show CDR1 as SNHLY and CDR2 as FYNNEI. The CDR3 totals 14 residues. CDR3 region: CASRTGQGRGEQYF. In nucleotides, the CDR3 is TGTGCCAGCAGGACCGGACAGGGCAGGGGGGAGCAGTACTTC.

The V and J genes are TRBV5-4 and TRBJ2-1, with 8 bases aligning to TRBD2. The ends lost 5 bases at V and 3 bases at J; junction bases unmatched: 19. Germline CDR1 reads SGHNT; CDR2 reads YYREEE (reference sequence). The CDR3 contains 19 residues. The CDR3 bases are TGTGCCAGCAGTAAAGGCCTGGGACTAGTAGGATTTGTCTACAATGAGCAGTTCTTC. It encodes CASSKGLGLVGFVYNEQFF.

V and J are TRBV2 and TRBJ1-6; 10 nucleotides align to TRBD1. The CDR3 covers 15 residues. The germline V gene has CDR1 SNHLY and CDR2 FYNNEI. With V trimmed by 8 bases and J by 6 bases, 7 bases remained unmatched. For the CDR3, the DNA is TGTGCCAGCGCCCCGACAGGGGGCGGTAATTCACCCCTCCACTTT. It codes for CASAPTGGGNSPLHF. The variable domain in full, completed from reference TRBV2 and TRBJ1-6, reads EPEVTQTPSHQVTQMGQEVILRCVPISNHLYFYWYRQILGQKVEFLVSFYNNEISEKSEIFDDQFSVERPDGSNFTLKIRSTKLEDSAMYFCASAPTGGGNSPLHFGNGTRLTVT.

The chain carries TRBV4-1 and TRBJ2-7; perhaps TRBD2 as D (6 bases). The germline gives CDR1 MGHRA, CDR2 YSYEKL. Trimming left V 4 bases short and J 2 bases short, with 21 bases between. The CDR3 is made up of 17 amino acids. For the CDR3, the DNA is TGCGCCAGCAGCCCCCTCACCGGGGGACGCACTCCCTACGAGCAGTACTTC. Protein product: CASSPLTGGRTPYEQYF.

The chain links TRBV30 to TRBJ1-6, with D tentatively TRBD1 (6 bases). The CDR3 length is 15 residues. Germline V lookup: CDR1 GTSNPN, CDR2 SVGIG (reference sequence). Trimming shortened V by 2 bases and J by 4 bases, and 12 bases separated the two germline ends. For the CDR3, the DNA is TGTGCCTGGAGTCGGGGGGGCGCATATAATTCACCCCTCCACTTT. This codes for CAWSRGGAYNSPLHF.

J is TRBJ1-6 and V is TRBV19; 8 nucleotides match TRBD1. The CDR3 sequence is 13 residues long. Germline values: CDR1 LNHDA, CDR2 SQIVND (reference sequence). Trimming removed 7 bases from V and 8 bases from J; junction bases left unmatched: 4. CDR3 in DNA: TGTGCCAGTATACCGGACAGGGATTCACCCCTCCACTTT. Translated, it gives CASIPDRDSPLHF.

The rearrangement links TRBV18 to TRBJ2-1; 9 nucleotides align to TRBD1. This CDR3 region has 17 residues. CDR1 is KGHSH and CDR2 is LQKENI in the germline V gene. J lost 2 bases, V lost 4 bases, and 9 bases had no gene match. DNA for the CDR3: TGTGCCAGCTCACACCGGGACAGGGAGGATCCCTACAATGAGCAGTTCTTC. Amino acid sequence: CASSHRDREDPYNEQFF.

The gene calls are TRBV6-4 and TRBJ2-3, with 9 positions matching TRBD2. The CDR3 length is 16 residues. V dropped 4 bases and J dropped 4; count of bases not matched to a gene: 9. Germline V lookup: CDR1 MRHNA, CDR2 SNTAGT. This chain's CDR3 is CASSVVSGGHPDTQYF. CDR3 in DNA: TGTGCCAGCAGTGTCGTTAGCGGGGGCCACCCAGATACGCAGTATTTT.

The chain combines TRBV5-1 with TRBJ2-3; D perhaps matches TRBD2 (7 bases). The ends were cut back, 5 bases at V and 1 base at J, with 17 bases in the middle. Germline-derived CDR1 and CDR2 are SGHRS and YFSETQ. The CDR3 is 16 residues long. In nucleotides, the CDR3 is TGCGCCAGCAGTCAGGGGCAGGGGAGGGGCACAGATACGCAGTATTTT. It specifies CASSQGQGRGTDTQYF.

This chain connects TRBV6-2 or TRBV6-3 to TRBJ2-5; TRBD1 aligns across 8 bases. Looked up from germline, CDR1 is MNHEY and CDR2 is SVGEGT. Trimming cost V 1 base and J 1 base; bases outside gene matches: 2. The CDR3 totals 15 residues. The CDR3 nucleotides read TGTGCCAGCAGTTACTTGGGGACAGGCCAAGAGACCCAGTACTTC. Its translation is CASSYLGTGQETQYF.

This chain connects TRBV6-6 to TRBJ1-2; D remains ambiguous. The CDR3 sequence is 13 residues long. CDR1 is MNHNY and CDR2 is SVGAGI in the germline V gene (reference sequence). With 0 bases removed from V and 1 base from J, the gap between germline ends came to 3 bases. CDR3 coding DNA: TGTGCCAGCAGTTACTCCATTAACTATGGCTACACCTTC. Translating it yields CASSYSINYGYTF.

The chain uses TRBV6-5 and TRBJ2-7; TRBD2 matches 9 bases. The J segment lost 3 bases and the V segment lost 7 bases, leaving 7 bases of the junction unmatched. Germline assignment: CDR1 MNHEY and CDR2 SVGAGI. The CDR3 is 14 residues long. CDR3 protein: CASKSGGNIYEQYF. The CDR3 nucleotides read TGTGCCAGCAAGAGCGGGGGGAATATCTACGAGCAGTACTTC.